The 12 T cell receptor beta chains reported below all come from one sample, sequenced in a study of molecular identifiers for immune sequencing clone quantification. TCRdb analysed the PCR reads with MiXCR anew, one entry per CDR3 protein. The table lists 250,000 to 350,000 distinct CDR3 sequences, 20% to 25% of them singletons, with 0.81% in the top ten. Sequencing used naive CD8+ T cells from blood, with Jurkat cell RNA spiked in. Subset given: FACS-sorted CD8+CD4-CCR7+CD45RA+ naive T cells. These receptors all stem from a human donor in good health. Some libraries in this study had Jurkat cell RNA spiked in.

This clonotype was seen many times. The chain couples TRBV19 to TRBJ1-5, with 9 bases fitting TRBD1. The trim removed 3 bases at V and 3 bases at J, leaving 6 bases unmatched. Germline V gene data show CDR1 as LNHDA and CDR2 as SQIVND (reference sequence). CDR3 size: 16 residues. The CDR3 reads CASSMGDRAFNQPQHF. As DNA, the CDR3 is TGTGCCAGTAGTATGGGGGACAGGGCTTTCAATCAGCCCCAGCATTTT.

The chain has TRBV11-2 and TRBJ2-4, with no clear D. Germline V gene data show CDR1 as SGHAT and CDR2 as FQNNGV. Trimming took off 2 bases at V and 9 bases at J, with 23 bases between the two ends. This CDR3 contains 17 residues. CDR3 coding DNA: TGTGCCAGCAGCTTATTTAGTTTTGAGGCCACTCAAAGCATTCAGTACTTC. Its translation: CASSLFSFEATQSIQYF.

Regarding this clonotype: Possible read error: a much larger clone is one base away. The chain has TRBV5-6 and TRBJ1-6; D uncertain. Germline CDR1 SGHDT, CDR2 YYEEEE. CDR3 size: 13 residues. CDR3 nucleotide sequence: TGTGCCGGCAGCTTGGTCGGAAATTCACCCCTCCACTTT. Amino acids: CAGSLVGNSPLHF.

This clonotype has ten or more counts. The CDR3 is CASSAPGQETQYF. The CDR3 coding sequence is TGTGCCAGCAGTGCCCCCGGACAGGAGACCCAGTACTTC. J is TRBJ2-5 and V is TRBV25-1; perhaps TRBD1 as D (6 bases). Trimming left V 4 bases short and J 5 bases short, with 11 bases between. Germline V gene lookup returns CDR1 MGHDK and CDR2 SYGVNS. CDR3 size: 13 residues.

This clonotype was picked up many times. The CDR3 sequence is CASSSTLGVRDTQYF. CDR3 bases: TGTGCCAGCAGCTCCACCCTAGGGGTTCGAGATACGCAGTATTTT. The V call is TRBV7-3, the J call TRBJ2-3, with D perhaps TRBD1 (5 bases). This CDR3 has 15 amino acids. Germline CDR1 is SGHTA and CDR2 is FQGTGA. The ends were cut back, 4 bases at V and 5 bases at J, with 16 bases in the middle.

To note about this clonotype: A clone one base away is much larger, so this may be a read error. The chain is built from TRBV7-8 and TRBJ2-2, with unresolved D. Germline V gene sequence: CDR1 SGHVS, CDR2 FQNEAQ. The V end was cut by 6 bases, the J end by 4 bases, with 12 bases between. The CDR3 runs 14 residues. CDR3 nucleotides: TGTGCCAGCAGTCGAGACCTCACCACCGGGGAGCTGTTTTTT. This gives the protein CASSRDLTTGELFF.

A note on this clonotype: This may be a read error: a much more frequent sequence differs by one nucleotide. The V gene is TRBV5-3, the J gene TRBJ2-3, with D perhaps matching TRBD1 (6 bases). TRBV5-3 is recorded as an ORF, its role being uncertain. V gave up 8 bases and J gave up 4 bases, with 20 bases separating them. This CDR3 contains 15 residues. The CDR3 sequence: CASSPGQGDADTQYF. CDR3 sequence (DNA): TGTGCCAGCAGCCCGGGACAAGGAGACGCAGATACGCAGTATTTT.

This clonotype has only a few counts. The J gene is TRBJ1-3, the V gene TRBV4-3; D ambiguous. Germline V gives CDR1 LGHNA, CDR2 YSLEER. The CDR3 contains 15 residues. V gave up 1 base and J gave up 3 bases, with 10 bases separating them. This CDR3 is CASSQVEGGGNTIYF. The CDR3 bases are TGCGCCAGCAGCCAAGTGGAAGGAGGTGGAAACACCATATATTTT.

The chain is built from TRBV13 and TRBJ2-6, with D unclear. Trimming removed 2 bases from V and 0 bases from J, with 8 bases in between. This CDR3 is built from 16 residues. CDR1 is PRHDT and CDR2 is FYEKMQ in the germline V gene (reference sequence). The CDR3 coding sequence is TGTGCCAGCAGCTTAACCCCGGTCTCTGGGGCCAACGTCCTGACTTTC. Amino acids: CASSLTPVSGANVLTF.

This clonotype was seen ten or more times. The chain is built from TRBV7-9 and TRBJ1-1; 7 nucleotides agree with TRBD1. This CDR3 spans 15 amino acids. Germline loops: CDR1 SEHNR, CDR2 FQNEAQ (reference sequence). Unmatched junction bases numbered 4, after V lost 1 base and J lost 2 bases. This CDR3 is CASSLGQGSNTEAFF. The CDR3 DNA reads TGTGCCAGCAGCTTAGGACAGGGAAGCAACACTGAAGCTTTCTTT.

V and J are TRBV7-9 and TRBJ2-2; no definite D call. The CDR3 totals 12 residues. The germline V gene encodes CDR1 SEHNR and CDR2 FQNEAQ (reference sequence). The ends were cut back, 5 bases at V and 6 bases at J, with 7 bases in the middle. Here the CDR3 reads CASSLRPGELFF. Here the CDR3 DNA reads TGTGCCAGCAGCCTACGCCCCGGGGAGCTGTTTTTT.

This clonotype was picked up many times. This chain uses TRBV20-1 with TRBJ1-1; TRBD1 matches at 8 bases. V dropped 6 bases and J dropped 3; count of bases not matched to a gene: 6. The CDR3 is 13 residues long. Germline-derived CDR1 and CDR2 are DFQATT and SNEGSKA (reference sequence). This chain's CDR3 is CSAKDRVDTEAFF. The DNA of the CDR3 is TGCAGTGCCAAGGACAGGGTTGACACTGAAGCTTTCTTT.